This T cell receptor beta chain was captured in a study of chemoradiotherapy in HPV16-positive cancers. The wider study: Candidate HPV-specific T-cell clones and common TCR motifs came from functional assays in a couple of HPV16-positive patients. The study's findings and limits: During treatment, candidate HPV-specific clones and E7-related motifs expanded in tumor. Functional assays defining HPV-specific T cells used only a couple of HPV16-positive patients.

Profiled with immunoSEQ multiplex PCR; TCRdb holds only in-frame clones, not every one. The profile shows roughly 2,000 clones, approximately 79% of them singletons. As concerns this clone: Its antigen is unidentified.

The CDR3 has 16 residues. Germline-derived CDR1 and CDR2 are SGHRS and YFSETQ. This TCR was recovered from a human donor with HPV-associated anogenital cancer. The sequences come from tumor tissue, collected from a patient who underwent chemoradiotherapy. The chain couples TRBV5-1 to TRBJ2-5, with 9 bases identical to TRBD1. The J call could be wrong; TRBJ2-7 is a better fit for the DNA end. Here the CDR3 DNA reads TGCGCCAGCAACCAGGGGGGACAGGGCGTAACCTACGAGCAGTACTTC. Its translation: CASNQGGQGVTYEQYF.